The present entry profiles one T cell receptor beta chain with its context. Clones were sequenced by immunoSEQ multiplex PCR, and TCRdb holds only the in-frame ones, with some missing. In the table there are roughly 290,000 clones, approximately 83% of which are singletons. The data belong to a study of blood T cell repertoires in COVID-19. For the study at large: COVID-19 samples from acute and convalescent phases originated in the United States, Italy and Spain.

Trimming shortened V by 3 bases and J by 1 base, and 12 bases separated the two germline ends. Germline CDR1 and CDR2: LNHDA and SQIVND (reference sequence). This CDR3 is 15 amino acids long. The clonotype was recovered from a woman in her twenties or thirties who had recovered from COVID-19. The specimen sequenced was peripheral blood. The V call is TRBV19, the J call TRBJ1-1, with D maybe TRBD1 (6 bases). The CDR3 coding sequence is TGTGCCAGTAGTATTACGGGGGGACAGAACACTGAAGCTTTCTTT. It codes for CASSITGGQNTEAFF.